Sequencing of this T cell receptor (beta chain) was carried out in a study of cytomegalovirus exposure and HLA in healthy donors (dated by TCRdb to the late 2010s). For context, the study as a whole: An earlier analysis of a few hundred of the donors reported approximately 280 Gb of sequence data and around 120 million unique TCR beta sequences obtained from roughly 170 million T cells. An early release that covered about 600 HLA-typed donors contained around 330 gigabases of sequencing data and tens of millions of unique TCR sequences. Every discovery cohort repertoire had been produced on one sequencing platform. In an earlier analysis of roughly 540 of the donors, high-throughput TCR beta sequencing was used to judge whether each TCR beta V gene segment behaved as functional or pseudogenic. HLA typing covered class I and class II loci at four-digit resolution. The T cell repertoires of several hundred subjects were profiled by immunosequencing and related to cytomegalovirus serostatus. Typing coverage varied by locus: roughly 620-630 donors for A, B, C, DRB1 and DQB1; about 520 for DQA1; around 570 for DPA1; around 490 for DPB1. On average, roughly 200,000 unique TCR beta nucleotide sequences were sequenced per donor among about 400 genotyped donors of the cohort, with around 19% of those sequences being non-productive. Alongside the repertoire data, information on donor age, sex, ethnicity and CMV serostatus was compiled. Several DR-DQ haplotypes were treated as single units for association and clustering because of strong linkage in the cohort. The genetic ancestry cluster associated with self-reported Caucasian donors included about 81% of the approximately 410 genotyped donors. Rather than drawing on any new phenotypic data, the later analysis identified candidate immune exposures from TCR beta sequences and the way those sequences occurred across donors. The study combined high-throughput TCR immunosequencing, statistical association of individual TCRs with disease status, and machine learning to predict cytomegalovirus infection status. Besides the first cohort of 550 to 750 subjects, a separate validation cohort made up of roughly 120 different subjects was used. Genome-wide SNP genotypes for about 65% of the roughly 670 donors were used in a later genetic analysis, which treated that subset as a discovery cohort. A later analysis re-analyzed previously published TCR beta repertoires from roughly 600 donors and added high-resolution HLA genotyping to study TCR occurrence patterns. The study aimed to test whether cataloging public T cell receptors could reveal signatures of past pathogen exposure.

The cohort consisted of 600 to 700 healthy bone marrow donors. Cohort members were all nominally healthy when sampled, although unrecorded immune exposures were likely present. The donor tested CMV seropositive, placing the donor among the 289 seropositive members of the cohort. Every donor gave a peripheral blood sample, and the peripheral blood mononuclear cells from that sample were used for TCR beta sequencing. Genomic DNA was extracted from the blood cell samples with the Qiagen DNeasy Blood Extraction Kit. Notes on this clone: Its antigen is unknown. No base quality information exists; no much larger clone differs at one position.

The paper's findings and limits, for the study overall: The earlier analysis of 587 of the donors excluded fewer than 20 rarely observed V segments, including chromosome 9 orphons, because counts were too low. A later genetic analysis associated a missense DCLRE1C variant with V-gene and J-gene trimming of TCR beta chains, and an independent cohort replicated the association. The authors suggested that the approach could potentially be generalized to other disease states and immunological phenotypes. A cluster of highly shared sequence variants was judged likely to be a technical artifact of the sequencing pipeline. Three of the identified cytomegalovirus-associated TCR beta chains were confirmed in vitro to be specific for cytomegalovirus antigens. While some public TCRs were present in many individuals, most TCR sequences turned up only very rarely across donors. Because some donors lacked HLA typing at each locus, the association tests relied only on the typed subset. In a later analysis, TCR association rates were found to vary across HLA loci, with the most associated TCRs seen for DRB1 alleles and the fewest for HLA-C alleles. The classifier was reported to diagnose cytomegalovirus status with high specificity and sensitivity in both the original cohort and the validation cohort. Only TCR beta chains were sequenced in this cohort, and the absence of alpha or paired-chain data limited detectable features. A further reported finding was that TCR beta sequences accurately predicted the HLA-A and HLA-B alleles for most subjects in the first cohort. Roughly uniform sequencing depth across donors was assumed in presence/absence analyses, although this assumption may not hold. Several of the top co-occurrence clusters appeared to be linked to parvovirus B19, influenza, CMV and Epstein-Barr virus, according to a later analysis. CMV serostatus was the only immune exposure information available for the cohort. A later analysis found that most CMV-associated TCR beta chains appeared HLA-restricted, with HLA associations seemingly driven largely by CMV exposure. Assigning TCR associations to individual alleles was difficult when HLA alleles, especially DR and DQ, strongly co-occurred. In an earlier analysis of approximately 590 of the donors, most TCR beta V segments appeared in productive rearrangements about 90% or about 30% of the time, broadly matching IMGT annotations. Linkage disequilibrium might explain the correlated functional status among segregating V segments, but an unknown experimental factor could not be excluded. In a later analysis, around 15,000 TCR beta sequences were associated with specific HLA alleles at a false discovery rate of 0.05. In a later analysis, HLA-associated TCR beta chains were found to be more clonally expanded and to have lower generation probabilities than equally common non-associated chains. A total of roughly 160 TCR beta chains were listed by the study as associated with cytomegalovirus. Compared with the approximately 700-donor mean, donors in an Asian-associated ancestry cluster had fewer N-insertions in productive TCRs, according to a later genetic analysis.

The library was generated by the immunoSEQ multiplex PCR assay. The multiplex PCR relied on a mix of 60 forward primers for TCR Vbeta segments and 13 reverse primers for TCR Jbeta segments. The CDR3 region of rearranged TCR beta genes was amplified from genomic DNA with a multiplex PCR assay. On the Illumina HiSeq System, the amplified TCR beta libraries were sequenced as 87-base-pair reads. The authors' pipeline ran thus. In a later analysis, 70 million to 95 million unique TCR beta chains were counted across the roughly 670 repertoires, and roughly 9.9 million of these chains were shared by at least two donors. To remove PCR and sequencing errors, raw reads were error-corrected and collapsed into unique sequences using a nearest-neighbor algorithm that merged closely related sequences. V, D and J gene segments were assigned by aligning CDR3 sequences to IMGT reference sequences. For a sequence to be retained, a match of at least six nucleotides to both a V gene segment and a J gene segment was required. Rearrangements were classified as productive when the CDR3 lacked stop codons and remained in frame with V and J, and all other rearrangements were classified as non-productive. CDR3 was defined according to IMGT convention as the region running from the second conserved V-encoded cysteine to the conserved J-encoded phenylalanine. The earlier analysis of fewer than 750 of the donors excluded sequences that lacked an unambiguous match to a single V gene segment. An earlier analysis of just under 600 of the donors called V segments functional above 56.7% productive rearrangements and segregating when the between-donor standard deviation exceeded 5%. A statistical classification framework was built for diagnosing cytomegalovirus status from the catalog of TCR beta chain sequences. V and J gene assignment, in a later analysis, came from comparing TCR nucleotide sequences with IMGT/GENE-DB human TR gene sequences. In a later analysis, CDR3 sequences and most-parsimonious VDJ recombination scenarios were assigned using the TCRdist pipeline. In a later analysis, each TCR beta chain was defined by its CDR3 amino acid sequence together with its V-gene family, and reads without a unique V-gene family were excluded. To address suspected cross-contamination and a sequencing artifact, a later analysis removed some 620 highly shared, low-generation-probability nucleotide sequences. In a later analysis, a clonal expansion index for each public chain was calculated from normalized within-repertoire ranks of inferred template counts. In a later analysis, generation probabilities were computed with a VDJ recombination model fitted to out-of-frame rearrangements, and the resulting probabilities were checked against IGoR. A later analysis scored TCR-TCR, TCR-HLA and TCR-CMV co-occurrence with hypergeometric tests, applying a repertoire-size bias correction to TCR pairs. To estimate false discovery rates, a later analysis permuted the HLA or CMV assignments 20 times. In a later analysis, co-occurring TCRs were grouped with DBSCAN, and TCRdist sequence similarity was added when clustering was performed within HLA-allele-positive subsets. Repertoires with fewer than 30,000 or more than 120,000 public chains, plus five repertoires with anomalous nucleotide sharing, were excluded from co-occurrence clustering. TCRdb obtained this table from immuneACCESS and retained in-frame rearrangements with V and J assigned. These tables miss some clones; where compared with another copy, unresolved V genes account for less than half of the shortfall, and the remainder is unexplained. V, J and clone size were drawn from that table, and D and trimming were deduced from the DNA. The sample table lists about 150,000 clones, 80% of them with a count of one. Of the sample, approximately 5.6% falls within the top ten clones.

The sequence was collected from a woman aged 40 to 50 in good health and CMV-seropositive. Sample: PBMCs.

This receptor has the CDR3 CASSSGTGPGEQFF. The DNA is TGCGCCAGCAGCTCCGGGACAGGTCCAGGTGAGCAGTTCTTC. The chain was built from TRBV5-1 and TRBJ2-1; a stretch of 8 junction bases matches TRBD1. Inclusive of the bounding cysteine and phenylalanine, the CDR3 is 14 residues long. The entry retains the CDR3 DNA only, 42 bases that are in frame from base 1. CDR1 and CDR2, looked up from the germline V gene, are SGHRS and YFSETQ. After removal of 3 bases from V and 9 bases from J, the junction retains 8 bases not matched to a gene.